The rows below give T cell receptor beta chains drawn from one sample of a study of blood T cell repertoires in COVID-19. TCRdb keeps only in-frame clones here, not all; method: immunoSEQ multiplex PCR. The profile shows roughly 250,000 clones, roughly 89% of them singletons. The sequencing input was PBMCs or T cells enriched from blood (not recorded which). The receptors were gathered from a man aged 40-49 years who had recovered from COVID-19. CDR3s include the opening cysteine and the closing phenylalanine or tryptophan. The D gene is left open where the match is weak. Where a row states a size, it is once, few, many or the class of an expanded clone; other rows omit it.

.	TRBV5-6	TRBJ1-1	.	CASSPPLGTSAMNTEAFF	TGTGCCAGCAGCCCTCCTCTCGGCACCAGCGCGATGAACACTGAAGCTTTCTTT
.	TRBV7-9	TRBJ2-7	TRBD2	CASSAGLAGPAYEQYF	TGTGCCAGCAGCGCCGGACTAGCGGGACCGGCCTACGAGCAGTACTTC
once	TRBV19	TRBJ1-6	TRBD1	CASSRGQSRSYNSPLHF	TGTGCCAGTAGTAGGGGACAGTCCCGCTCCTATAATTCACCCCTCCACTTT
.	TRBV19	TRBJ1-2	.	CASSLNRGMEVGYGYTF	TGTGCCAGTAGTCTAAATCGAGGGATGGAAGTCGGGTATGGCTACACCTTC
.	TRBV14	TRBJ1-1	.	CASSQEQGRLQAFF	TGTGCCAGCAGCCAAGAACAGGGCCGGCTTCAAGCTTTCTTT
.	TRBV4-2	TRBJ2-7	TRBD2	CASSQDQVTSGSSYEQYF	TGTGCCAGCAGCCAAGATCAAGTAACTAGCGGGAGTTCCTACGAGCAGTACTTC
.	TRBV28	TRBJ1-4	.	CASSLSSSAGGKLFF	TGTGCCAGCAGTTTATCCTCTTCGGCCGGAGGAAAGCTGTTTTTT
.	TRBV5-1	TRBJ1-1	.	CASSVNTEAFF	TGCGCCAGCAGCGTAAACACTGAAGCTTTCTTT
few	TRBV7-3	TRBJ2-5	.	CASSYEARGRETQYF	TGTGCCAGCAGCTACGAAGCACGGGGAAGAGAGACCCAGTACTTC
few	TRBV11-2	TRBJ1-1	.	CASSLGGREADTEAFF	TGTGCCAGCAGCTTAGGTGGCAGGGAGGCGGACACTGAAGCTTTCTTT
few	TRBV7-9	TRBJ1-5	TRBD1	CASSLETGVRNQPQHF	TGTGCCAGCAGCTTAGAAACAGGGGTTCGCAATCAGCCCCAGCATTTT
.	TRBV19	TRBJ2-4	TRBD1	CASNPGQGIHIQYF	TGTGCCAGCAATCCGGGACAGGGGATCCACATTCAGTACTTC
.	TRBV30	TRBJ1-2	.	CAWSVPGDNYGYTF	TGTGCCTGGAGTGTTCCGGGAGACAACTATGGCTACACCTTC
once	TRBV6-5	TRBJ2-2	TRBD2	CASSYFPGGTGELFF	TGTGCCAGCAGTTACTTCCCGGGAGGAACCGGGGAGCTGTTTTTT
.	TRBV5-4	TRBJ2-7	TRBD2	CASSLGLAGTVYEQYF	TGTGCCAGCAGCTTGGGGTTAGCGGGGACCGTGTACGAGCAGTACTTC
.	TRBV4-1	TRBJ2-2	TRBD2	CASSQDLAGGRNTGELFF	TGCGCCAGCAGCCAAGATCTAGCGGGGGGGCGGAACACCGGGGAGCTGTTTTTT
.	TRBV7-9	TRBJ1-1	.	CASSRTGYDTEAFF	TGTGCCAGCAGTCGTACAGGGTACGACACTGAAGCTTTCTTT
.	TRBV10-3	TRBJ2-3	.	CAISESGPNTDTQYF	TGTGCCATCAGTGAAAGCGGGCCAAACACAGATACGCAGTATTTT
.	TRBV3-1/TRBV3-2	TRBJ2-7	TRBD2	CASTLSASGGREQYF	TGTGCCAGCACCTTGTCGGCTAGCGGGGGCAGAGAGCAGTACTTC
.	TRBV30	TRBJ1-1	.	CAWRQDSYTEAFF	TGTGCCTGGAGACAGGACAGCTACACTGAAGCTTTCTTT
medium-sized	TRBV7-9	TRBJ1-3	.	CASSLSVVSGGNTIYF	TGTGCCAGCAGCCTCTCGGTTGTATCGGGAGGAAACACCATATATTTT
.	TRBV6-2/TRBV6-3	TRBJ2-5	TRBD1	CASSYSRQGEETQYF	TGTGCCAGCAGTTACTCGCGACAGGGCGAAGAGACCCAGTACTTC
.	TRBV10-3	TRBJ1-3	.	CAIRGQMGLSGNTIYF	TGTGCCATCAGGGGTCAAATGGGACTCTCTGGAAACACCATATATTTT
.	TRBV3-1/TRBV3-2	TRBJ1-2	TRBD1	CASSPGTAYGYTF	TGTGCCAGCAGCCCGGGGACAGCCTATGGCTACACCTTC
.	TRBV7-2	TRBJ2-7	.	CASSSTAGQTYEQYF	TGTGCCAGCAGCTCGACTGCGGGACAGACATACGAGCAGTACTTC
.	TRBV7-9	TRBJ2-1	TRBD2	CASSPGTSGYSYNEQFF	TGTGCCAGCAGCCCCGGGACTAGCGGATACTCCTACAATGAGCAGTTCTTC
.	TRBV4-3	TRBJ2-1	TRBD2	CASSQTAVGLAGHNEQFF	TGCGCCAGCAGCCAAACGGCGGTGGGGCTAGCGGGCCACAATGAGCAGTTCTTC
.	TRBV6-5	TRBJ2-7	.	CASTRAYSGEQYF	TGTGCCAGCACCAGGGCCTATTCAGGCGAGCAGTACTTC
.	TRBV30	TRBJ1-2	TRBD1	CAGTGVGYTF	TGTGCCGGGACAGGGGTTGGCTACACCTTC
once	TRBV7-6	TRBJ2-7	.	CASSLYRKYEQYF	TGTGCCAGCAGCTTGTACAGGAAATACGAGCAGTACTTC
.	TRBV4-3	TRBJ2-7	TRBD1	CASSQYRGSSYEQYF	TGCGCCAGCAGCCAATACAGGGGGAGCTCCTACGAGCAGTACTTC
few	TRBV19	TRBJ1-1	TRBD1	CATRRDREVSEAFF	TGTGCCACCCGTAGGGACAGGGAAGTTTCTGAAGCTTTCTTT
.	TRBV29-1	TRBJ2-5	TRBD2	CSVVAASGEETQYF	TGCAGCGTTGTCGCGGCTAGCGGCGAAGAGACCCAGTACTTC
.	TRBV14	TRBJ1-2	.	CASSQGDTYGYTF	TGTGCCAGCAGCCAAGGGGACACCTATGGCTACACCTTC
.	TRBV19	TRBJ1-4	.	CASSRREGLEKLFF	TGTGCCAGTAGTAGGAGGGAGGGCCTGGAAAAACTGTTTTTT
.	TRBV19	TRBJ2-5	.	CASSIRRGLQETQYF	TGTGCCAGTAGTATAAGGAGGGGACTTCAAGAGACCCAGTACTTC
.	TRBV19	TRBJ1-2	TRBD1	CASSITGGNYGYTF	TGTGCCAGTAGTATTACAGGGGGCAACTATGGCTACACCTTC
.	TRBV6-5	TRBJ2-7	TRBD2	CASSSGTKNEQYF	TGTGCCAGCAGTTCGGGGACTAAAAACGAGCAGTACTTC
.	TRBV6-2/TRBV6-3	TRBJ1-1	TRBD1	CASSLDRVNTEAFF	TGTGCCAGCAGTTTGGACAGGGTGAACACTGAAGCTTTCTTT
.	TRBV5-6	TRBJ1-5	TRBD1	CASSPGTGQSNQPQHF	TGTGCCAGCAGCCCTGGGACAGGGCAGAGCAATCAGCCCCAGCATTTT
.	TRBV6-5	TRBJ2-1	.	CASKFRGNSYNEQFF	TGTGCCAGCAAATTCCGGGGGAATTCCTACAATGAGCAGTTCTTC
.	TRBV7-9	TRBJ2-1	.	CASSLGDTYNEQFF	TGTGCCAGCAGCTTGGGGGACACTTACAATGAGCAGTTCTTC
.	TRBV6-6	TRBJ2-2	.	CASSYESSVNTGELFF	TGTGCCAGCAGTTACGAGTCTAGCGTGAACACCGGGGAGCTGTTTTTT
.	TRBV5-1	TRBJ1-2	.	CASSLGSYGYTF	TGCGCCAGCAGCTTGGGCAGCTATGGCTACACCTTC
.	TRBV28	TRBJ1-4	.	CASSLSGAELFF	TGTGCCAGCAGTTTATCTGGGGCGGAACTGTTTTTT
.	TRBV9	TRBJ1-5	.	CASSVADNNQPQHF	TGTGCCAGCAGCGTAGCGGACAACAATCAGCCCCAGCATTTT
.	TRBV10-3	TRBJ2-2	.	CAIRPGQHNTGELFF	TGTGCCATCAGGCCCGGACAACACAACACCGGGGAGCTGTTTTTT
.	TRBV24-1	TRBJ1-2	.	CATSDRQANYGYTF	TGTGCCACCAGTGATCGCCAGGCTAACTATGGCTACACCTTC
.	TRBV6-1	TRBJ1-1	.	CASSEKGVMNTEAFF	TGTGCCAGCAGTGAAAAGGGGGTGATGAACACTGAAGCTTTCTTT
.	TRBV7-8	TRBJ2-7	TRBD2	CASSGSGKTYEQYF	TGTGCCAGCAGCGGTAGCGGGAAGACCTACGAGCAGTACTTC
few	TRBV11-2	TRBJ2-7	TRBD2	CASSGGLAGTYEQYF	TGTGCCAGCAGCGGAGGACTAGCGGGGACCTACGAGCAGTACTTC
.	TRBV5-4	TRBJ2-1	TRBD1	CASSLGQGSYNEQFF	TGTGCCAGCAGCCTGGGACAGGGGTCCTACAATGAGCAGTTCTTC